The 18 T cell receptor beta chains given below trace back to one sample, sequenced in a study of blood T cell repertoires in COVID-19. Method: immunoSEQ multiplex PCR; TCRdb's copy keeps in-frame clones and lacks some. The table lists some 300,000 clones, around 90% of them singletons, with 1% in the top ten. The sequenced sample consisted of peripheral blood. Every receptor here comes from a woman aged 40-49 years with COVID-19, enrolled during active disease.

This CDR3 is CASSVVGASGAFF. The DNA for the CDR3 is TGTGCCAGCAGCGTAGTGGGGGCCTCGGGGGCTTTCTTT. The V call is TRBV9, the J call TRBJ1-1, with D maybe TRBD1 (6 bases). The germline V and J ends were trimmed by 0 bases and 11 bases, with 14 bases remaining between them. Germline assignment: CDR1 SGDLS and CDR2 YYNGEE. CDR3 size: 13 residues.

V and J are TRBV19 and TRBJ1-5; D is unclear. The CDR3 is 14 amino acids. Germline V lookup: CDR1 LNHDA, CDR2 SQIVND (reference sequence). Trimming took 3 bases from V and 0 from J, leaving 6 bases between them. The chain's CDR3 is CASSIRYSNQPQHF. For the CDR3, the DNA is TGTGCCAGTAGTATCAGGTATAGCAATCAGCCCCAGCATTTT. The variable domain in full, completed from reference TRBV19 and TRBJ1-5, reads DGGITQSPKYLFRKEGQNVTLSCEQNLNHDAMYWYRQDPGQGLRLIYYSQIVNDFQKGDIAEGYSVSREKKESFPLTVTSAQKNPTAFYLCASSIRYSNQPQHFGDGTRLSIL.

About this clone itself: Other DNA sequences within the sample encode an identical CDR3. The V gene is TRBV5-1, the J gene TRBJ1-6; 7 bases agree with TRBD1. The CDR3 has 14 residues. The germline V gene has CDR1 SGHRS and CDR2 YFSETQ. The ends lost 0 bases at V and 6 bases at J; junction bases unmatched: 0. The CDR3 DNA reads TGCGCCAGCAGCTTGGGACAGGGTAATTCACCCCTCCACTTT. This gives the protein CASSLGQGNSPLHF.

About this clone: The identical CDR3 is also encoded by other nucleotide sequences in the sample. The V call is TRBV28, the J call TRBJ1-1; the D gene is possibly TRBD1 (5 bases). V shed 5 bases and J shed 2 bases, with 15 bases lying between them. CDR1 and CDR2 (germline): MDHEN, SYDVKM. CDR3 length equals 15 residues. CDR3 sequence reads: CASSPRGGGNTEAFF. The CDR3 DNA sequence: TGTGCCAGCAGTCCGCGGGGCGGAGGAAACACTGAAGCTTTCTTT.

Here the CDR3 reads CASSYGGRVDEQFF. In nucleotides, the CDR3 is TGTGCCAGCAGTTACGGCGGGAGAGTCGATGAGCAGTTCTTC. The chain links TRBV27 to TRBJ2-1; TRBD2 aligns across 7 bases. The CDR3 spans 14 residues. The ends lost 4 bases at V and 8 bases at J; junction bases unmatched: 8. Germline V gives CDR1 MNHEY, CDR2 SMNVEV (reference sequence).

The V and J genes are TRBV6-6 and TRBJ2-3, with 10 bases identical to TRBD1. Germline CDR1 MNHNY, CDR2 SVGAGI (reference sequence). This CDR3 spans 13 amino acids. Trimming at V came to 11 bases and at J to 2 bases, leaving 4 bases not matched to a gene. The CDR3 region has the DNA TGTGCCTGCGACAGGGGGCTCACAGATACGCAGTATTTT. Its translation is CACDRGLTDTQYF.

This sequence joins TRBV7-3 and TRBJ1-1; D gene uncertain. The germline V gene encodes CDR1 SGHTA and CDR2 FQGTGA. The CDR3 contains 14 residues. Between the trimmed V and J ends, which lost 0 bases and 1 base, there was a span of 6 bases. The CDR3 loop reads CASSLTRQNTEAFF. The CDR3 DNA follows: TGTGCCAGCAGCTTAACCCGACAGAACACTGAAGCTTTCTTT.

The rearrangement links TRBV29-1 to TRBJ2-7, with a weak D call TRBD2 (6 bases). Germline values: CDR1 SQVTM, CDR2 ANQGSEA. Trimming pared 6 bases from V and 5 bases from J, leaving 14 bases between. The CDR3 is 12 residues long. The CDR3 DNA sequence: TGCAGCGTGGGAGGACCGGCCGACGAGCAGTACTTC. This translates into CSVGGPADEQYF.

V usage is TRBV19 and J usage is TRBJ2-5; 11 bases line up with TRBD2. This CDR3 spans 15 amino acids. V dropped 1 base and J dropped 3; count of bases not matched to a gene: 1. Germline V gene sequence: CDR1 LNHDA, CDR2 SQIVND (reference sequence). CDR3 sequence: CASSIVGLAEETQYF. CDR3 nucleotides: TGTGCCAGTAGTATAGTGGGACTAGCGGAAGAGACCCAGTACTTC.

This chain joins TRBV6-4 and TRBJ2-2; D is possibly TRBD1 (7 bases). V dropped 3 bases and J dropped 0 bases, with 11 bases sitting between them. Germline CDR1 is MRHNA and CDR2 is SNTAGT. The CDR3 contains 16 residues. The CDR3 DNA reads as TGTGCCAGCAGTGAGAGGAGGGGGCCGAACACCGGGGAGCTGTTTTTT. Translation gives CASSERRGPNTGELFF.

This chain links TRBV18 with TRBJ2-7; D is possibly TRBD1 (6 bases). Trimming stripped 0 bases from V and 3 bases from J, with 18 bases between. Germline CDR1 KGHSH, CDR2 LQKENI. CDR3 length equals 17 residues. This CDR3 reads CASSPPFPGQVSYEQYF. The CDR3 coding sequence is TGTGCCAGCTCACCACCTTTCCCGGGACAAGTAAGCTACGAGCAGTACTTC.

This clone came up a few times. V and J are TRBV28 and TRBJ1-1; D is possibly TRBD1 (6 bases). Germline CDR1 MDHEN, CDR2 SYDVKM. CDR3 length equals 17 residues. Trimming pared 6 bases from V and 1 base from J, leaving 21 bases between. CDR3 region: CASSLTGLLRRNTEAFF. The CDR3 DNA sequence: TGTGCCAGCAGCCTAACAGGGCTTCTCAGGAGGAACACTGAAGCTTTCTTT.

The rearrangement uses TRBV4-2 and TRBJ1-4, with a possible D match to TRBD1 (6 bases). V was pared by 3 bases and J by 4 bases, with 12 bases between. The CDR3 runs 15 residues. Germline loops: CDR1 LGHNA, CDR2 YNFKEQ. This CDR3 is CASSHTDRVNEKLFF. CDR3 bases: TGTGCCAGCAGCCACACGGACAGAGTTAATGAAAAACTGTTTTTT.

V gene TRBV4-2 combines with J gene TRBJ2-7; 10 nucleotides match TRBD2. The CDR3 is made up of 17 amino acids. The V and J ends lost 0 bases and 2 bases, in that order; junction bases with no gene match: 7. The V gene's germline CDR1 is LGHNA and CDR2 YNFKEQ. CDR3 DNA sequence: TGTGCCAGCAGCCAAGATCTGGGTAGCGGGGGGCCCTACGAGCAGTACTTC. Residues: CASSQDLGSGGPYEQYF.

V gene TRBV11-2 combines with J gene TRBJ2-3; 10 bases fit TRBD2. The length of the CDR3 is 15 residues. With 1 base clipped from V and 6 bases from J, the junction kept 4 bases outside the gene matches. In germline, CDR1 is SGHAT, CDR2 FQNNGV. CDR3 coding DNA: TGTGCCAGCAGCTTAGCTAGCGGGGGCCGCGATACGCAGTATTTT. As protein: CASSLASGGRDTQYF.

This chain uses TRBV9 with TRBJ2-5; D is possibly TRBD2 (6 bases). V was pared by 4 bases and J by 5 bases, with 12 bases between. Per germline, CDR1 SGDLS and CDR2 YYNGEE. The CDR3 totals 13 residues. In nucleotides, the CDR3 is TGTGCCAGCAGCCGGGGGTCCGAGGAGACCCAGTACTTC. It translates to CASSRGSEETQYF.

The chain has TRBV30 and TRBJ2-7, with D possibly TRBD2 on 6 matching bases. The length of the CDR3 is 14 residues. V was cut by 5 bases and J by 2 bases, with 16 bases left in between. Looked up from germline, CDR1 is GTSNPN and CDR2 is SVGIG (reference sequence). The chain's CDR3 is CAWDRRGTAYEQYF. CDR3 DNA: TGTGCCTGGGACCGCCGGGGGACGGCCTACGAGCAGTACTTC.

The V call is TRBV4-3, the J call TRBJ1-2; D is unclear. The CDR3 consists of 16 residues. CDR1 is LGHNA, CDR2 YSLEER, per germline. Trimming left V 0 bases short and J 1 base short, with 12 bases between. CDR3 DNA: TGCGCCAGCAGCCAAGATAGCCGCGACCTTAACTATGGCTACACCTTC. The encoded protein is CASSQDSRDLNYGYTF.